This entry concerns a single TCR beta chain. As a fraction of the sample, this clonotype is medium-sized (0.01 to 0.1%). What this receptor recognizes is not known. Base-call qualities are not available, and no considerably larger clone is one nucleotide away. A case-control design nested within a healthcare worker cohort in London, UK, was used, with weekly nasopharyngeal swab PCR tests and blood sampling performed. Healthcare workers were recruited between 23 and 31 March 2020, during the week of the UK lockdown, and were followed weekly for up to about 16 weeks. This specimen comes from a study of early T cells in non-severe SARS-CoV-2 infection (dated by TCRdb to the early 2020s). The study in broad terms: Because TCR sequencing was done on bulk RNA from unsorted whole blood, the alpha and beta chains could not be paired. The research as a whole found: VDJdb matching was skewed toward anti-spike CD8 responses and likely underestimated virus-specific expansions by missing private and CD4 specificities.

To prepare the library, 5' RACE was applied. The sample was run on a NextSeq 500. In the TCR library protocol, unique molecular identifiers were attached to individual cDNA molecules to correct for PCR bias and sequencing error. Sequencing covered both TCR alpha and beta chains, and within each sample the abundances of alpha and beta sequences were tightly co-correlated. The paper's processing steps were these. Decombinator V4 was used to annotate TCR sequences for V gene, J gene and CDR3. Expanded TCRs were defined as changing significantly between any two time points under a Poisson model with p below 0.0001. TCR abundances were normalised to the total number of TCRs sequenced per sample and were expressed as counts per million. TRAV1-2 paired with TRAJ12, TRAJ20 or TRAJ33 defined MAIT TCRs, while TRAV10 paired with TRAJ18 defined iNKT TCRs. VDJdb, accessed on 1 November 2021, was searched for TCRs annotated for CMV, EBV and SARS-CoV-2, and TCRs annotated for more than one antigen were excluded. TCRdb trimmed the raw reads at Q25, called clones with MiXCR and kept productive beta chains. Each CDR3 protein appears once, grouped with its most common genes and DNA. None of the V and J calls come from the authors' own analysis; TCRdb made them. In all, the sample holds 70,000 to 90,000 distinct CDR3 sequences, and around 10% of those were seen once. The biggest ten clones account for approximately 4.5% of the sample.

Reading the germline V gene gives CDR1 MNHNS and CDR2 SASEGT. V lost 2 bases and J lost 3 bases, and the count of bases not matched to a germline gene is 2. Inclusive of the bounding cysteine and phenylalanine, the CDR3 is 15 residues long. The read is trimmed to its CDR3 DNA, 45 bases read in frame from base 1. The chain employs TRBV6-1 and TRBJ2-1, with 9 bases aligning to TRBD1. This sequence originates from an adult who was a healthcare worker with PCR-confirmed SARS-CoV-2 infection or an uninfected control (not recorded which). The sample consisted of whole blood. The nucleotides are TGTGCCAGCAGTGAACCGGGACAGGGCTACAATGAGCAGTTCTTC. This codes for CASSEPGQGYNEQFF.